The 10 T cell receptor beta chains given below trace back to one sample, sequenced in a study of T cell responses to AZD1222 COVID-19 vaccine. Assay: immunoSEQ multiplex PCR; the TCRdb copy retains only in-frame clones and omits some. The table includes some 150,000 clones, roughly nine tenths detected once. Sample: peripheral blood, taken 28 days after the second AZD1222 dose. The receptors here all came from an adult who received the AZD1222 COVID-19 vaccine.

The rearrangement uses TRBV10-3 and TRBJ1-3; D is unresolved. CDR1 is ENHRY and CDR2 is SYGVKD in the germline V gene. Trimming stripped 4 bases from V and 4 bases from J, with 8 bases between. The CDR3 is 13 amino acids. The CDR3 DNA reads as TGTGCCATCAGTGGAGCCCTGGGAAACACCATATATTTT. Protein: CAISGALGNTIYF.

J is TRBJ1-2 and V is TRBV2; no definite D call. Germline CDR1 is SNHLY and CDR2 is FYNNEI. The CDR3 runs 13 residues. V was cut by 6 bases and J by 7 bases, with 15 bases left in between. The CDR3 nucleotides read TGTGCCAGCAGGGGATGGTTGGAACGTGGCTACACCTTC. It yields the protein CASRGWLERGYTF.

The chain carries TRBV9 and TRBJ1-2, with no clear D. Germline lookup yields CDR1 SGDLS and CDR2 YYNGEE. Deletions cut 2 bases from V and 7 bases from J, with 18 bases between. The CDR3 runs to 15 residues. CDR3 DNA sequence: TGTGCCAGCAGCGTCGATCCCGGACCTACGGGTGGCTACACCTTC. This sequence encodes CASSVDPGPTGGYTF.

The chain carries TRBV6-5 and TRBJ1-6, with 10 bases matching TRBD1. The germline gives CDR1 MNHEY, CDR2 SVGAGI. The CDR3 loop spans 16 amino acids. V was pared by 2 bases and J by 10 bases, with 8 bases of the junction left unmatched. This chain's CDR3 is CASSYRTGTGESPLHF. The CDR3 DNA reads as TGTGCCAGCAGTTACCGGACCGGGACAGGGGAATCACCCCTCCACTTT.

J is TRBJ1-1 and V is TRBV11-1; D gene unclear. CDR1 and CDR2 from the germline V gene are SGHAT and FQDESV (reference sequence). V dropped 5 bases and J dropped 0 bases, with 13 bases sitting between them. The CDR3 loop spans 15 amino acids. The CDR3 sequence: CASSPGTTVNTEAFF. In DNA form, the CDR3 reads TGTGCCAGCAGCCCGGGCACGACTGTGAACACTGAAGCTTTCTTT.

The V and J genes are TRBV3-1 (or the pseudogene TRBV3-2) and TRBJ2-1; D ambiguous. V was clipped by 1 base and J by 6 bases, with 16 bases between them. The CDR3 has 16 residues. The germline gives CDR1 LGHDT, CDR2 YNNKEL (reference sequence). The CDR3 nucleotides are TGTGCCAGCAGCCAAGTGTTGGGCCTACGGGTCAATGAGCAGTTCTTC. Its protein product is CASSQVLGLRVNEQFF.

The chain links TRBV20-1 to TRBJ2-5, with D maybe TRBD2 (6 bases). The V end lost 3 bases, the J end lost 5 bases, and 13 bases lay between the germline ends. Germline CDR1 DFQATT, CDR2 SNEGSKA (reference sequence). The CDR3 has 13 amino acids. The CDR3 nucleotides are TGCAGTGCTAGTTGGAGGGGTTGGGAGACCCAGTACTTC. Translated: CSASWRGWETQYF.

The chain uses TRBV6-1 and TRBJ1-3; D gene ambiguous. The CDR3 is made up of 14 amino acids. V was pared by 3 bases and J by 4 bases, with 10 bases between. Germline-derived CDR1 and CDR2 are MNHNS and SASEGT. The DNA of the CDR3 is TGTGCCAGCAGTGACGGTCTACTAGGAAACACCATATATTTT. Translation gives CASSDGLLGNTIYF.

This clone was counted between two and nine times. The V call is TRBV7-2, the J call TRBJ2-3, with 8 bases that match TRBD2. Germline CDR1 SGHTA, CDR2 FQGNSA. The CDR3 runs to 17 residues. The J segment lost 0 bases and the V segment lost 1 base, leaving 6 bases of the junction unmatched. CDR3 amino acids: CASSLGLAGPSTDTQYF. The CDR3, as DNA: TGTGCCAGCAGCTTAGGCTTAGCGGGGCCTAGCACAGATACGCAGTATTTT.

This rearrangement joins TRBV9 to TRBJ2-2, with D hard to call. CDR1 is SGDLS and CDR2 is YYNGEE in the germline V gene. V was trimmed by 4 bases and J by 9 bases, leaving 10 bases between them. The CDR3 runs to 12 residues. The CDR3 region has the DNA TGTGCCAGCAGCCCCCAACCTCGGGAGCTGTTTTTT. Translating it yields CASSPQPRELFF. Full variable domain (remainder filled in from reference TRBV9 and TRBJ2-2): DSGVTQTPKHLITATGQRVTLRCSPRSGDLSVYWYQQSLDQGLQFLIQYYNGEERAKGNILERFSAQQFPDLHSELNLSSLELGDSALYFCASSPQPRELFFGEGSRLTVL.